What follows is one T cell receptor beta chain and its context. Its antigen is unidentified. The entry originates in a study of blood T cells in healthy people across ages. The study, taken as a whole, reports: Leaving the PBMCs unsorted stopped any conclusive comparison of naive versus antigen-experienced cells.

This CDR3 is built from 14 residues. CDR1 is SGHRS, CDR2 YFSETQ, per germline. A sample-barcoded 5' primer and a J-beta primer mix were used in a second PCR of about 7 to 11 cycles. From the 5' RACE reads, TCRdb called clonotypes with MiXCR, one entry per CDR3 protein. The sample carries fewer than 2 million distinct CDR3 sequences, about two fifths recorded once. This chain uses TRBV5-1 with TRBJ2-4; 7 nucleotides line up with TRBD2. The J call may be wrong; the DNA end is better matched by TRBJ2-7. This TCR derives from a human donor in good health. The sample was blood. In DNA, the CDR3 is TGCGCCAGCAGCTGGGGAGGGCCTGGGCACGAGCAGTACTTC. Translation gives CASSWGGPGHEQYF.